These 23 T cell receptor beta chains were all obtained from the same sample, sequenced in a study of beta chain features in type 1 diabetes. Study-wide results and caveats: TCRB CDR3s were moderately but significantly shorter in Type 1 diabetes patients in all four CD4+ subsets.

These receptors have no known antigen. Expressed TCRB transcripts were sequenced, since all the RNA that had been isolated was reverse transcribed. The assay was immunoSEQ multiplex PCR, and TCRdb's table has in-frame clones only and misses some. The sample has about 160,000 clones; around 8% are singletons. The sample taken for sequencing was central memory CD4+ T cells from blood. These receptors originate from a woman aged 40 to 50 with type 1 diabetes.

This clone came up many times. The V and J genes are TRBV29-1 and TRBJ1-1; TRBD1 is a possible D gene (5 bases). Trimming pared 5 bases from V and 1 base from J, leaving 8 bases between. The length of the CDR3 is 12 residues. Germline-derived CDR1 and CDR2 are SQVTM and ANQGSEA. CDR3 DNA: TGCAGCGTTTCAACAGGGAACACTGAAGCTTTCTTT. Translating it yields CSVSTGNTEAFF.

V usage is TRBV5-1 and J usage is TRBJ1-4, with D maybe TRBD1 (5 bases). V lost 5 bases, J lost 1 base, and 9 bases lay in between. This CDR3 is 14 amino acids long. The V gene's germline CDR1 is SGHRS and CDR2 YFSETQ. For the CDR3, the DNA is TGCGCCAGCAGAACAGGCCGAACTAATGAAAAACTGTTTTTT. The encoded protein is CASRTGRTNEKLFF.

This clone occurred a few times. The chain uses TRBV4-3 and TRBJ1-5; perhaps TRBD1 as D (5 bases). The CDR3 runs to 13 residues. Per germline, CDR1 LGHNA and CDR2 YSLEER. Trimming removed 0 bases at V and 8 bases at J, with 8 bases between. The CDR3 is CASSQEGGEPQHF. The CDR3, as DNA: TGCGCCAGCAGCCAAGAGGGGGGGGAGCCCCAGCATTTT.

CDR3 region: CASSPGLAGDTGELFF. CDR3 bases: TGTGCCAGCTCACCGGGACTAGCGGGGGACACCGGGGAGCTGTTTTTT. The chain couples TRBV18 to TRBJ2-2, with 14 nucleotides matching TRBD2. CDR1 and CDR2 from the germline V gene are KGHSH and LQKENI. V was clipped by 3 bases and J by 3 bases; unmatched bases: 0. This CDR3 has 16 amino acids.

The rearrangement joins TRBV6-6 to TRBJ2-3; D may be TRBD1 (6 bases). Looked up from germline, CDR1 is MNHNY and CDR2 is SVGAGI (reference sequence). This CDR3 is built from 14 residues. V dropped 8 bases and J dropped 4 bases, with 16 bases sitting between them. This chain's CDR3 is CASWRQAVADTQYF. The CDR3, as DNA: TGTGCCAGCTGGAGACAGGCTGTCGCAGATACGCAGTATTTT.

The CDR3 loop reads CSVEVRSPNEKLFF. DNA of the CDR3: TGCAGCGTTGAAGTCAGGTCGCCTAATGAAAAACTGTTTTTT. V usage is TRBV29-1 and J usage is TRBJ1-4; D not certain. Between the trimmed V and J ends, which lost 1 base and 3 bases, there was a span of 9 bases. Germline V lookup: CDR1 SQVTM, CDR2 ANQGSEA. The CDR3 is 14 amino acids. The full variable domain, its missing parts supplied by reference TRBV29-1 and TRBJ1-4, is SAVISQKPSRDICQRGTSLTIQCQVDSQVTMMFWYRQQPGQSLTLIATANQGSEATYESGFVIDKFPISRPNLTFSTLTVSNMSPEDSSIYLCSVEVRSPNEKLFFGSGTQLSVL.

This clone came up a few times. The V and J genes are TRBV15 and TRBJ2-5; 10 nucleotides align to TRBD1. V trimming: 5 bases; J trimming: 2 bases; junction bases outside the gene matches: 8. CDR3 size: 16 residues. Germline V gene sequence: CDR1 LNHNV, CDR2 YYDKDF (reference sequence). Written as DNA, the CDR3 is TGTGCCACCAGCCTCAGCACGGGACAGGGGCAAGAGACCCAGTACTTC. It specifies CATSLSTGQGQETQYF.

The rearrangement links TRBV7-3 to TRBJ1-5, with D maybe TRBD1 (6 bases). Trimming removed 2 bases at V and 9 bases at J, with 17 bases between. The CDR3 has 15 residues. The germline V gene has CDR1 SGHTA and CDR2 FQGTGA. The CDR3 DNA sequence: TGTGCCAGCAGCTTAGGAGGCAGGGGAAAGTGGCCCCAGCATTTT. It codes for CASSLGGRGKWPQHF. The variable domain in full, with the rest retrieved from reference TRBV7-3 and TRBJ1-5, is GAGVSQTPSNKVTEKGKYVELRCDPISGHTALYWYRQSLGQGPEFLIYFQGTGAADDSGLPNDRFFAVRPEGSVSTLKIQRTERGDSAVYLCASSLGGRGKWPQHFGDGTRLSIL.

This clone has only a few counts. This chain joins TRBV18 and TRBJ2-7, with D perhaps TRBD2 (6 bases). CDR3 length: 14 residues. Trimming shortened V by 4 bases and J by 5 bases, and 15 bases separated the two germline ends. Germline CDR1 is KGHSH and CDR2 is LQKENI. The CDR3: CASSLVLGEDEQYF. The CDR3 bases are TGTGCCAGCTCACTCGTTCTCGGGGAGGACGAGCAGTACTTC.

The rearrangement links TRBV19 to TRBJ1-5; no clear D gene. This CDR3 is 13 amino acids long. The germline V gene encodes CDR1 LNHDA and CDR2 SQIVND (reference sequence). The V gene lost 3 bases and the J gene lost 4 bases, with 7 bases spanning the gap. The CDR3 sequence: CASSIANNQPQHF. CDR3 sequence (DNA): TGTGCCAGTAGTATCGCTAATAATCAGCCCCAGCATTTT.

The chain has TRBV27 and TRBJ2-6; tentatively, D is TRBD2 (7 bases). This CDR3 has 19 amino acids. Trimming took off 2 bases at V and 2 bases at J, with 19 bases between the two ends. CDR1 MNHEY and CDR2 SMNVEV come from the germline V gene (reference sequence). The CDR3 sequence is CASSLGGGGVRAGANVLTF. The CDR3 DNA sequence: TGTGCCAGCAGTTTAGGAGGGGGAGGGGTGAGGGCTGGGGCCAACGTCCTGACTTTC.

CDR3 in DNA: TGCGCCAGCAGCCTCGGACAAGCCGCGAGCTATGGCTACACCTTC. Translated, it gives CASSLGQAASYGYTF. V gene TRBV5-1 combines with J gene TRBJ1-2; tentatively, D is TRBD1 (5 bases). Germline CDR1 reads SGHRS; CDR2 reads YFSETQ. The germline V and J ends were trimmed by 4 bases and 4 bases, with 17 bases remaining between them. The CDR3 is 15 amino acids.

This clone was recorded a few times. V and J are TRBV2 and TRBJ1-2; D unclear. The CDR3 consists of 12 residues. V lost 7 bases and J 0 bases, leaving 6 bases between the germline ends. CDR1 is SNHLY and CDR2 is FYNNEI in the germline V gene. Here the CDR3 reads CASTEANYGYTF. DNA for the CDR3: TGTGCCAGCACAGAGGCTAACTATGGCTACACCTTC.

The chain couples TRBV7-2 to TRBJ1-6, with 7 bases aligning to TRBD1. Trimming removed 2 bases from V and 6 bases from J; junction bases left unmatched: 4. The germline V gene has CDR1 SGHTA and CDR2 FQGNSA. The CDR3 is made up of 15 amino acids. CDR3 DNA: TGTGCCAGCAGCTTAATACAGGGGCTTAATTCACCCCTCCACTTT. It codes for CASSLIQGLNSPLHF.

For the CDR3, the DNA is TGTGCCAGCTCACCACCGCCAGGGACTAGTTCCTACAATGAGCAGTTCTTC. Translated, it gives CASSPPPGTSSYNEQFF. This chain joins TRBV18 and TRBJ2-1, with 8 bases matching TRBD2. V shed 0 bases, J shed 1 base, and the junction held 5 bases outside the gene matches. The CDR3 totals 17 residues. Germline assignment: CDR1 KGHSH and CDR2 LQKENI. Full variable domain (outside the CDR3, taken from reference TRBV18 and TRBJ2-1): NAGVMQNPRHLVRRRGQEARLRCSPMKGHSHVYWYRQLPEEGLKFMVYLQKENIIDESGMPKERFSAEFPKEGPSILRIQQVVRGDSAAYFCASSPPPGTSSYNEQFFGPGTRLTVL.

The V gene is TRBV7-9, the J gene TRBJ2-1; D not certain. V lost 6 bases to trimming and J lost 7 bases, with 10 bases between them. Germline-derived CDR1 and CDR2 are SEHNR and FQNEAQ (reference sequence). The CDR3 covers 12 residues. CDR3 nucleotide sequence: TGTGCCAGCAGTATAAATCTTAATGAGCAGTTCTTC. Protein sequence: CASSINLNEQFF.

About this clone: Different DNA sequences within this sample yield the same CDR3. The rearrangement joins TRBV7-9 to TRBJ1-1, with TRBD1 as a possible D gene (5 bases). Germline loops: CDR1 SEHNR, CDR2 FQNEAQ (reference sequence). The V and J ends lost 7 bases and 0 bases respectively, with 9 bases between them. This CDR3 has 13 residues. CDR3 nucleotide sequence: TGTGCCAGCATTAAAGGGGTGAACACTGAAGCTTTCTTT. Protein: CASIKGVNTEAFF.

The CDR3 DNA reads TGTGCCAGCACCGTACAAGACACTGAAGCTTTCTTT. The encoded protein is CASTVQDTEAFF. The V gene is TRBV28, the J gene TRBJ1-1, with D unresolved. CDR3 length: 12 residues. V lost 7 bases, J lost 3 bases, and 9 bases lay in between. In germline, CDR1 is MDHEN, CDR2 SYDVKM.

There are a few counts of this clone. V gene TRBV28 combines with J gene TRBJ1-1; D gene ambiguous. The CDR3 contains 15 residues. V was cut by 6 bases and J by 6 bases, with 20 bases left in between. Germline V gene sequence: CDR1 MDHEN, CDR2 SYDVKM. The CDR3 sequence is CASSHGGLRGSEAFF. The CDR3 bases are TGTGCCAGCAGCCACGGAGGGCTTCGAGGCTCTGAAGCTTTCTTT.

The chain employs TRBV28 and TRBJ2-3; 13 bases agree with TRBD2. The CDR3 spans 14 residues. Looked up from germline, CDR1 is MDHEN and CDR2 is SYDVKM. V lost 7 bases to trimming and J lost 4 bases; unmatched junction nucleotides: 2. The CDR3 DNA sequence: TGTGCCAGCATCGGGACTAGCGGGGCAGATACGCAGTATTTT. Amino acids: CASIGTSGADTQYF.

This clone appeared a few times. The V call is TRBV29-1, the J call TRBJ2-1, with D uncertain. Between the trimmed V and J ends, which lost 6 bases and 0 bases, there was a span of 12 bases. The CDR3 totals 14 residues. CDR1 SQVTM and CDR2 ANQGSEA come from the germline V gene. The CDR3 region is CSVPPELSYNEQFF. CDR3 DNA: TGCAGCGTCCCTCCTGAGCTCTCCTACAATGAGCAGTTCTTC.

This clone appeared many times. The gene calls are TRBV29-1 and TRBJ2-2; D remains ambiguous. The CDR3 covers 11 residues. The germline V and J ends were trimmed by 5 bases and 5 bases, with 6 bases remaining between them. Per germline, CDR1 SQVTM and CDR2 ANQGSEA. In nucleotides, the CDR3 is TGCAGCGTTACGGAGACCGGGGAGCTGTTTTTT. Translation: CSVTETGELFF.

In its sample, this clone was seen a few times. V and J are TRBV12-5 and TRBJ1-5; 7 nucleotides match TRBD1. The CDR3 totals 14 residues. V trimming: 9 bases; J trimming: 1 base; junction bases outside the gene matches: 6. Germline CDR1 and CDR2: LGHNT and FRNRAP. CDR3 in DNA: TGTGCTAGACAGACAGGGTCGAGCAATCAGCCCCAGCATTTT. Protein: CARQTGSSNQPQHF.